The present T cell receptor beta chain was sequenced within a study of T cells after posttransplantation cyclophosphamide. Notes on this clone: Its target is not known.

The protocol was immunoSEQ multiplex PCR, while the TCRdb copy is restricted to in-frame clones and leaves out a portion. The sample includes approximately 32,000 clones, approximately 90% of them seen just once. Regarding the study as a whole: Recipient CMV seropositivity and CMV reactivation strongly tracked TRB clonality. Donor CD8+ memory clones often dominated recipient blood repertoires at later times. TRB overlap between skin or GI tissue T cells and blood was limited.

The CDR3 extends over 15 amino acids. Per germline, CDR1 SGHNT and CDR2 YYREEE (reference sequence). V was cut by 0 bases and J by 1 base, with 7 bases left in between. The specimen sequenced was PBMCs. The sequence was collected from a woman aged 35 to 49 with a blood cancer, CMV-positive, and with a related stem cell donor. This chain links TRBV5-4 with TRBJ2-2, with no clear D. The CDR3 protein is CASSLGRLNTGELFF. Written as DNA, the CDR3 is TGTGCCAGCAGCTTGGGACGACTGAACACCGGGGAGCTGTTTTTT.